These 31 T cell receptor beta chains share one sample of origin, sequenced in a study of liver allograft versus peripheral blood T cells. About the study: Graft-liver T cell receptor repertoires were compared against recipient peripheral blood repertoires.

TCRdb re-called the reads through MiXCR, storing one row per CDR3 protein. The sample records approximately 15,000 distinct CDR3 sequences, 20% to 25% being singletons. The receptors shown here come from a human patient who had a liver transplant. Some T cells may have originated in the graft donor.

In this sample, this clonotype turned up many times. The V gene is TRBV6-2 or TRBV6-3, the J gene TRBJ1-3, with unresolved D. Germline V CDR1 and CDR2: MNHEY, SVGEGT. The V end was cut by 2 bases, the J end by 0 bases, with 17 bases between. The CDR3 sequence is 18 residues long. CDR3 in amino acids: CASSYERSISYSGNTIYF. The CDR3 DNA is TGTGCCAGCAGTTACGAAAGGAGTATCAGCTACTCTGGAAACACCATATATTTT.

The chain uses TRBV20-1 and TRBJ2-7, with 8 bases aligning to TRBD2. The CDR3 totals 15 residues. Germline assignment: CDR1 DFQATT and CDR2 SNEGSKA (reference sequence). The junction had 5 bases not matched to a gene; V was cut back by 0 bases and J by 1 base. In nucleotides, the CDR3 is TGCAGTGCTAGAGATACGGGGGGGGGTTCCTACGAGCAGTACTTC. Amino acids: CSARDTGGGSYEQYF.

The gene calls are TRBV12-3 or TRBV12-4 and TRBJ1-2; no reliable D call. The CDR3 totals 12 residues. Trimming stripped 7 bases from V and 5 bases from J, with 11 bases between. Here the CDR3 reads CASTRTAYGYTF. CDR3 sequence (DNA): TGTGCCAGCACCCGGACGGCGTATGGCTACACCTTC.

This sequence joins TRBV6-5 and TRBJ2-1; D is unresolved. In germline, CDR1 is MNHEY, CDR2 SVGAGI. Trimming pared 10 bases from V and 4 bases from J, leaving 14 bases between. The CDR3 length is 13 residues. Here the CDR3 reads CATLNGPYNEQFF. In DNA, the CDR3 is TGTGCCACCCTAAACGGGCCTTACAATGAGCAGTTCTTC.

This clonotype ranks as medium-sized (0.01 to 0.1%). The V gene is TRBV29-1, the J gene TRBJ2-7; 7 bases match TRBD1. Germline assignment: CDR1 SQVTM and CDR2 ANQGSEA. Losses at the gene ends were 5 bases for V and 3 bases for J; bases not matched to a gene: 7. The CDR3 sequence is 13 residues long. The DNA for the CDR3 is TGCAGCGTTTTACAGGGGACGTACTACGAGCAGTACTTC. Its translation: CSVLQGTYYEQYF.

This clonotype showed up just a few times. The V gene is TRBV6-5, the J gene TRBJ1-2, with D possibly being TRBD1 (6 bases). The CDR3 is made up of 15 amino acids. Germline assignment: CDR1 MNHEY and CDR2 SVGAGI. V gave up 6 bases and J gave up 6 bases, with 20 bases separating them. CDR3 loop: CASRRAGVEYDGYTF. The CDR3 nucleotides are TGTGCCAGCAGAAGGGCAGGGGTGGAATATGATGGCTACACCTTC.

This clonotype ranks as medium-sized. The chain recombines TRBV18 with TRBJ1-1, with 9 bases matching TRBD1. Germline CDR1 KGHSH, CDR2 LQKENI. Unmatched junction bases numbered 6, after V lost 6 bases and J lost 1 base. This CDR3 has 15 amino acids. The chain's CDR3 is CASSPVTGGNTEAFF. The CDR3 nucleotides read TGTGCCAGCTCTCCTGTGACAGGGGGGAACACTGAAGCTTTCTTT.

V gene TRBV19 combines with J gene TRBJ1-1; perhaps TRBD1 as D (6 bases). This CDR3 has 15 residues. Trimming left V 5 bases short and J 4 bases short, with 17 bases between. Germline CDR1 reads LNHDA; CDR2 reads SQIVND (reference sequence). The CDR3 sequence: CASSDGVGGGTEAFF. CDR3 DNA sequence: TGTGCCAGTAGTGATGGAGTCGGGGGCGGCACTGAAGCTTTCTTT.

Only a few counts were recorded for this clonotype. The chain employs TRBV10-3 and TRBJ1-2; D unresolved. CDR1 is ENHRY, CDR2 SYGVKD, per germline. The CDR3 is 14 residues long. Trimming shortened V by 0 bases and J by 5 bases, and 10 bases separated the two germline ends. CDR3: CAISESGTLYGYTF. Here the CDR3 DNA reads TGTGCCATCAGTGAGTCCGGCACCTTGTATGGCTACACCTTC.

V usage is TRBV19 and J usage is TRBJ1-2; no clear D. CDR1 is LNHDA, CDR2 SQIVND, per germline (reference sequence). V was clipped by 8 bases and J by 6 bases, with 16 bases between them. The CDR3 is 13 residues long. The CDR3 sequence is CASSKVDPNGYTF. CDR3 bases: TGTGCCAGTTCTAAAGTGGATCCTAATGGCTACACCTTC.

This clonotype has just a few counts. Because the CDR3 is missing its conserved closing phenylalanine or tryptophan, this is likely a read error. The DNA is omitted, as the CDR3 cannot be located on it reliably, and the CDR3 follows TCRdb's listing. The V gene is TRBV14, the J gene TRBJ1-4; the listed D gene, TRBD1, was not tested against the DNA. Including both end residues, the CDR3 is 14 amino acids long. Germline V lookup: CDR1 SGHDN, CDR2 FVKESK. CDR3 in amino acids: CASSPNSPDRTMER.

This clonotype has just a few counts. The V and J genes are TRBV18 and TRBJ2-2, with D unclear. Per the germline V gene, CDR1 is KGHSH and CDR2 is LQKENI. The V end was cut by 3 bases, the J end by 5 bases, with 7 bases between. CDR3 size: 13 residues. The CDR3: CASSPDRTGELFF. CDR3 coding DNA: TGTGCCAGCTCACCCGACCGAACCGGGGAGCTGTTTTTT.

This clonotype is medium-sized (0.01 to 0.1%) in the sample. CDR3: CASSMGYNSPLHF. The CDR3 nucleotides are TGTGCCAGTAGTATGGGGTACAATTCACCCCTCCACTTT. This sequence joins TRBV19 and TRBJ1-6; no clear D gene. This CDR3 contains 13 residues. CDR1 and CDR2 from the germline V gene are LNHDA and SQIVND (reference sequence). Trimming shortened V by 3 bases and J by 7 bases, and 7 bases separated the two germline ends.

The CDR3 here is CASSLNRGGSPLHF. Here the CDR3 DNA reads TGTGCCAGCAGTTTAAACAGGGGGGGTTCACCCCTCCACTTT. The gene calls are TRBV27 and TRBJ1-6; 8 bases fit TRBD1. V was pared by 2 bases and J by 9 bases, with 3 bases of the junction left unmatched. Germline CDR1 is MNHEY and CDR2 is SMNVEV (reference sequence). There are 14 residues in the CDR3.

The V gene is TRBV9, the J gene TRBJ2-3; maybe TRBD2 (7 bases). Germline lookup yields CDR1 SGDLS and CDR2 YYNGEE. V was pared by 4 bases and J by 2 bases, with 20 bases between. This CDR3 is 17 amino acids long. The CDR3 reads CASSPIGAGANTDTQYF. The DNA for the CDR3 is TGTGCCAGCAGCCCCATTGGGGCGGGGGCCAACACAGATACGCAGTATTTT.

This clonotype was seen repeatedly, ten times or more. V gene TRBV6-1 combines with J gene TRBJ1-2, with a possible D match to TRBD1 (5 bases). V was shortened by 2 bases and J by 0 bases, with 7 bases between the two germline ends. This CDR3 has 14 amino acids. The germline V gene has CDR1 MNHNS and CDR2 SASEGT. CDR3 in amino acids: CASSEKTANYGYTF. The CDR3 region has the DNA TGTGCCAGCAGTGAAAAGACAGCTAACTATGGCTACACCTTC.

The rearrangement joins TRBV7-9 to TRBJ1-6; D unresolved. The germline V and J ends were trimmed by 2 bases and 10 bases, with 9 bases remaining between them. Germline CDR1 and CDR2: SEHNR and FQNEAQ (reference sequence). The CDR3 is 13 amino acids. The CDR3 coding sequence is TGTGCCAGCAGCTTATCCGTGGAATCACCCCTCCACTTT. It specifies CASSLSVESPLHF.

Judged by abundance, this clonotype is large. V and J are TRBV29-1 and TRBJ1-1; D possibly corresponds to TRBD1 (5 bases). The CDR3 totals 12 residues. Germline CDR1 is SQVTM and CDR2 is ANQGSEA. The germline V and J ends were trimmed by 7 bases and 1 base, with 10 bases remaining between them. This chain's CDR3 is CSADRPNTEAFF. CDR3 bases: TGCAGCGCTGACAGACCGAACACTGAAGCTTTCTTT.

V gene TRBV2 combines with J gene TRBJ1-2, with D hard to call. The length of the CDR3 is 14 residues. The V and J ends lost 3 bases and 2 bases respectively, with 10 bases between them. Per the germline V gene, CDR1 is SNHLY and CDR2 is FYNNEI. The CDR3 nucleotides read TGTGCCAGCAGTGATAACACCCCGAACTATGGCTACACCTTC. The encoded protein is CASSDNTPNYGYTF. Full variable domain (rest looked up from reference TRBV2 and TRBJ1-2): EPEVTQTPSHQVTQMGQEVILRCVPISNHLYFYWYRQILGQKVEFLVSFYNNEISEKSEIFDDQFSVERPDGSNFTLKIRSTKLEDSAMYFCASSDNTPNYGYTFGSGTRLTVV.

The chain recombines TRBV25-1 with TRBJ1-1; 12 nucleotides agree with TRBD1. In germline, CDR1 is MGHDK, CDR2 SYGVNS. CDR3 length equals 18 residues. Trimming removed 5 bases from V and 5 bases from J; junction bases left unmatched: 15. In nucleotides, the CDR3 is TGTGCCAGCAGTCAGTCGTCCCCAGGGACAGGGGGCCTGACTGAAGCTTTCTTT. As protein: CASSQSSPGTGGLTEAFF.

In its sample, this clonotype ranks as medium-sized (0.01 to 0.1%). The chain uses TRBV18 and TRBJ1-1; D is unresolved. This CDR3 spans 14 amino acids. CDR1 and CDR2 from the germline V gene are KGHSH and LQKENI. Trimming stripped 4 bases from V and 1 base from J, with 10 bases between. CDR3 residues: CASSQGKGNTEAFF. DNA of the CDR3: TGTGCCAGCTCACAGGGAAAGGGGAACACTGAAGCTTTCTTT.

This clonotype was detected a few times. This CDR3 is CASRGQGGSEQYF. In DNA, the CDR3 is TGTGCCAGCAGGGGACAGGGAGGGAGCGAGCAGTACTTC. The chain recombines TRBV6-5 with TRBJ2-7; 9 bases match TRBD1. There are 13 residues in the CDR3. Per the germline V gene, CDR1 is MNHEY and CDR2 is SVGAGI. Trimming cost V 6 bases and J 6 bases; bases outside gene matches: 6.

This clonotype is medium-sized by share. The chain employs TRBV18 and TRBJ2-7, with D tentatively TRBD1 (5 bases). The V gene lost 5 bases and the J gene lost 4 bases, with 21 bases spanning the gap. The V gene's germline CDR1 is KGHSH and CDR2 LQKENI. The CDR3 covers 16 residues. CDR3 nucleotides: TGTGCCAGCTCATCTCAGGGTGGGAAACCAACGTACGAGCAGTACTTC. Protein product: CASSSQGGKPTYEQYF.

This chain links TRBV12-3 or TRBV12-4 with TRBJ2-7; 9 positions agree with TRBD1. This CDR3 spans 13 amino acids. Losses at the gene ends were 6 bases for V and 5 bases for J; bases not matched to a gene: 5. The CDR3 spells CASRSGTGNEQYF. The CDR3 coding sequence is TGTGCCAGCAGATCCGGGACAGGGAACGAGCAGTACTTC.

The table lists this clonotype with a few counts. This sequence joins TRBV27 and TRBJ1-2; TRBD1 matches at 12 bases. CDR1 and CDR2 (germline): MNHEY, SMNVEV (reference sequence). Trimming took 6 bases from V and 8 from J; bases not matched to a gene: 16. The CDR3 loop spans 17 amino acids. The CDR3 DNA follows: TGTGCCAGCAGGCCACTCCTCCCGGGACAGGGGGCGTTAGGCTACACCTTC. Protein product: CASRPLLPGQGALGYTF.

This clonotype was observed a handful of times. The chain is built from TRBV14 and TRBJ1-2; D remains ambiguous. The germline V gene has CDR1 SGHDN and CDR2 FVKESK. Trimming stripped 0 bases from V and 4 bases from J, with 3 bases between. The CDR3 consists of 12 residues. CDR3: CASSQEPYGYTF. The DNA of the CDR3 is TGTGCCAGCAGCCAAGAACCCTATGGCTACACCTTC.

This clonotype was recorded at least ten times. The J gene is TRBJ2-3, the V gene TRBV5-6; no clear D. This CDR3 has 13 amino acids. CDR1 is SGHDT, CDR2 YYEEEE, per germline. Trimming cost V 0 bases and J 5 bases, with 7 bases left between them. CDR3 region: CASSLGRLDTQYF. CDR3 nucleotide sequence: TGTGCCAGCAGCTTGGGCCGCCTAGATACGCAGTATTTT.

By proportion, this clonotype is medium-sized (0.01 to 0.1%). This sequence joins TRBV10-3 and TRBJ1-1; D unclear. Trimming pared 5 bases from V and 0 bases from J, leaving 4 bases between. CDR1 and CDR2 (germline): ENHRY, SYGVKD. The CDR3 has 12 amino acids. Written as DNA, the CDR3 is TGTGCCATCAGTCCGATGAACACTGAAGCTTTCTTT. Translating gives CAISPMNTEAFF.

This clonotype was seen more than once but under ten times. The rearrangement uses TRBV10-3 and TRBJ1-5; weak D call: TRBD1 (5 bases). The CDR3 covers 14 residues. Trimming shortened V by 3 bases and J by 4 bases, and 10 bases separated the two germline ends. From germline, CDR1 is ENHRY and CDR2 SYGVKD. As DNA, the CDR3 is TGTGCCATCAGTGATGGGACTCGAAATCAGCCCCAGCATTTT. Amino acids: CAISDGTRNQPQHF.

By frequency in the sample, this clonotype is medium-sized. V is TRBV18 and J is TRBJ1-1; unclear D gene. Looked up from germline, CDR1 is KGHSH and CDR2 is LQKENI. The CDR3 is 16 residues long. V was shortened by 2 bases and J by 5 bases, with 18 bases between the two germline ends. The CDR3 region has the DNA TGTGCCAGCTCACCAACAGAAGCGGGCCTGGGGACTGAAGCTTTCTTT. Translation: CASSPTEAGLGTEAFF.

There are many counts of this clonotype. The chain has TRBV19 and TRBJ1-2, with TRBD1 as a possible D gene (6 bases). The CDR3 consists of 13 residues. Trimming took 2 bases from V and 9 from J, leaving 13 bases between them. The germline V gene has CDR1 LNHDA and CDR2 SQIVND (reference sequence). Here the CDR3 reads CASSISGRGSYTF. For the CDR3, the DNA is TGTGCCAGTAGTATATCGGGCAGGGGAAGCTACACCTTC.